This T cell receptor beta chain was identified in a study of cytomegalovirus exposure and HLA in healthy donors (dated by TCRdb to 2016 to 2017). Study-level background: According to an earlier analysis of around 600 of the donors, about 170 million T cells yielded 100 million or so unique TCR beta sequences and approximately 280 Gb of sequence data. To predict cytomegalovirus infection status, the study brought together high-throughput TCR immunosequencing, statistical association of individual TCRs with disease status, and machine learning. Class I and class II HLA loci were covered by the typing at four-digit resolution. A later genetic analysis took genome-wide SNP genotypes for about 65% of the 666 donors and used that subset as a discovery cohort. All discovery cohort repertoires had been generated using a single sequencing platform. Because of strong linkage in the cohort, four to six DR-DQ haplotypes were treated as single units for association and clustering. Donor age, sex, ethnicity and CMV serostatus were compiled alongside the repertoire data. An early release that covered approximately 600 HLA-typed donors contained about 290 gigabases of sequencing data and approximately 85 million unique TCR sequences. Among the roughly 400 genotyped donors, more than 70% belonged to the genetic ancestry cluster associated with self-reported Caucasian donors. An earlier analysis of 587 of the donors used high-throughput TCR beta sequencing to judge whether each TCR beta V gene segment behaved as functional or pseudogenic. The study profiled the T cell repertoires of more than 500 subjects by immunosequencing and related them to cytomegalovirus serostatus. A later analysis re-analyzed previously published TCR beta repertoires from about 600 donors and added high-resolution HLA genotyping to study TCR occurrence patterns. The study was designed to test whether signatures of past pathogen exposure could be identified by cataloging public T cell receptors. In the later analysis, no new phenotypic data were used to find candidate immune exposures; instead, reliance was placed on TCR beta sequences and their occurrence across donors. Besides the first cohort of about 730 subjects, a separate validation cohort made up of over a hundred different subjects was used. Typing coverage differed by locus: A, B, C, DRB1 and DQB1 were typed in roughly 620-640 donors, DQA1 in about 500, DPA1 in 600 to 610, and DPB1 in 472. Among 300 to 500 genotyped donors of the cohort, an average of approximately 220,000 unique TCR beta nucleotide sequences was sequenced per donor, of which about 18% were non-productive.

Library creation used the immunoSEQ multiplex PCR assay. The multiplex PCR relied on a mix of 60 forward primers for TCR Vbeta segments and 13 reverse primers for TCR Jbeta segments. A multiplex PCR assay on genomic DNA amplified the CDR3 region of rearranged TCR beta genes. Amplified TCR beta libraries were sequenced as 87-base-pair reads on the Illumina HiSeq System. The authors' analysis ran thus. Across the 670 or so repertoires, a later analysis counted 80 million or so unique TCR beta chains, 9.5 million to 12 million of which were shared by at least two donors. A nearest-neighbor algorithm error-corrected the raw reads and collapsed the reads into unique sequences, merging closely related sequences to remove PCR and sequencing errors. To assign V, D and J gene segments, CDR3 sequences were aligned to IMGT reference sequences. For a sequence to be retained, a match of at least six nucleotides to both a V gene segment and a J gene segment was required. Rearrangements were classified as productive when the CDR3 lacked stop codons and remained in frame with V and J, and all other rearrangements were classified as non-productive. CDR3 was defined by IMGT convention, running from the second conserved V-encoded cysteine to the conserved J-encoded phenylalanine. In an earlier analysis of 587 of the donors, sequences lacking an unambiguous match to a single V gene segment were excluded. In an earlier analysis of about 590 of the donors, a V segment was called functional when productive rearrangements were above 56.7%, and segregating when the standard deviation between donors exceeded 5%. To diagnose cytomegalovirus status from the catalog of TCR beta chain sequences, a statistical classification framework was built. V and J gene assignment, in a later analysis, came from comparing TCR nucleotide sequences with IMGT/GENE-DB human TR gene sequences. Using the TCRdist pipeline, a later analysis assigned CDR3 sequences along with most-parsimonious VDJ recombination scenarios. In a later analysis, every TCR beta chain was defined by the combination of its CDR3 amino acid sequence and its V-gene family, and reads without a unique V-gene family were dropped. To address suspected cross-contamination and a sequencing artifact, a later analysis removed 450 to 700 highly shared, low-generation-probability nucleotide sequences. In a later analysis, a clonal expansion index was calculated for each public chain from normalized within-repertoire ranks of inferred template counts. In a later analysis, generation probabilities were computed using a VDJ recombination model fitted to out-of-frame rearrangements, and the results were checked against IGoR. In a later analysis, hypergeometric tests were used to score TCR-TCR, TCR-HLA and TCR-CMV co-occurrence, with a repertoire-size bias correction applied to TCR pairs. A later analysis estimated false discovery rates by permuting HLA or CMV assignments 20 times. In a later analysis, co-occurring TCRs were grouped with DBSCAN, and TCRdist sequence similarity was added when clustering was performed within HLA-allele-positive subsets. Co-occurrence clustering excluded repertoires with fewer than 30,000 or more than 120,000 public chains, plus five with anomalous nucleotide sharing. The table was pulled from immuneACCESS by TCRdb, which kept in-frame rearrangements only. Such tables lose some clones; where checked, under half of the loss comes from unresolved V genes, and the rest has no known cause. V, J and clone size derive from that table, while D and trimming were established from the DNA sequence. Within this sample are roughly 150,000 clones, with over 60% of them counted one time only. In total, the top ten clones hold approximately 2% of the sample.

The cohort was made up of about 610 healthy bone marrow donors. Cohort members were all nominally healthy when sampled, although unrecorded immune exposures were likely present. The donor was CMV seronegative and was included in the group of a few hundred seronegative cohort members. A peripheral blood sample was collected from each donor, and TCR beta sequencing was performed on peripheral blood mononuclear cells. Genomic DNA was extracted from the blood cell samples with the Qiagen DNeasy Blood Extraction Kit. Turning to this clone: The antigen this receptor binds is unknown. No much larger clone is present one base from it, and per-base qualities are unavailable.

The investigation overall reported the following: Most TCR sequences were observed very rarely across donors, whereas some public TCRs were present in many individuals. Because counts were too low, 15 to 20 rarely observed V segments, including chromosome 9 orphons, were excluded from the earlier analysis of 587 of the donors. The study gave a list of some 150 TCR beta chains associated with cytomegalovirus. Compared with the roughly 710-donor mean, donors in an Asian-associated ancestry cluster had fewer N-insertions in productive TCRs, according to a later genetic analysis. Because HLA typing was missing for some donors at each locus, association tests included only the typed subset. An association between a missense DCLRE1C variant and V-gene and J-gene trimming of TCR beta chains was found in a later genetic analysis and replicated in an independent cohort. A further reported finding was that TCR beta sequences accurately predicted the HLA-A and HLA-B alleles for most subjects in the first cohort. In a later analysis, some 17,000 TCR beta sequences were associated with specific HLA alleles at a false discovery rate of 0.05. Because the 87-base-pair reads could not distinguish some IMGT-functional V segments, including TRBV6-2 and TRBV6-3, those segments were excluded. A cluster of highly shared sequence variants was judged likely to represent a technical artifact of the sequencing pipeline. In a later analysis, several top co-occurrence clusters were reported to appear linked to parvovirus B19, influenza, CMV and Epstein-Barr virus. A later analysis found that HLA-associated TCR beta chains were more clonally expanded and had lower generation probabilities than equally common non-associated chains. In a later analysis, TCR association rates were found to vary across HLA loci, with the most associated TCRs seen for DRB1 alleles and the fewest for HLA-C alleles. Assigning TCR associations to individual alleles was difficult when HLA alleles, especially DR and DQ, strongly co-occurred. In a later analysis, most CMV-associated TCR beta chains were found to appear HLA-restricted, with HLA associations seemingly driven largely by CMV exposure. Linkage disequilibrium might explain the correlated functional status among segregating V segments, but an unknown experimental factor could not be ruled out. In vitro tests confirmed that a few of the cytomegalovirus-associated TCR beta chains recognize cytomegalovirus antigens. In an earlier analysis of about 540 of the donors, most TCR beta V segments were observed in productive rearrangements about 90% or about 30% of the time, broadly matching IMGT annotations. The authors suggested that the approach could potentially be extended to other disease states and immunological phenotypes. The only immune exposure information available for the cohort was CMV serostatus. In both the original and validation cohorts, the classifier was reported to diagnose cytomegalovirus status with high specificity and sensitivity. Presence/absence analyses assumed roughly uniform sequencing depth across donors, an assumption that may not hold. Only TCR beta chains were sequenced in this cohort, and the absence of alpha or paired-chain data limited detectable features.

V ends up 1 base short and J 9 bases short, with an unmatched junction base count of 2. Via the germline V gene (reference sequence), CDR1 is LNHDA and CDR2 SQIVND. CDR3 length: 15 amino acids, cysteine to phenylalanine. CDR3 DNA is the only sequence kept; it has 45 bases, read in frame from the first base. The chain joins TRBV19 to TRBJ2-1; 14 central nucleotides agree with TRBD2. The TCR originated in a man in his thirties or forties in good health and CMV-seronegative. The specimen sequenced was PBMCs. The nucleotide sequence is TGTGCCAGTAGTATAGGACTAGCGGGAGGGCCTGAGCAGTTCTTC. This gives the protein CASSIGLAGGPEQFF.